This T cell receptor beta chain came from a study of blood T cell repertoires in COVID-19. Looking at the study overall: COVID-19 samples, acute and convalescent, were from the United States, Italy and Spain. The analysed material was cDNA or gDNA that came from T cells, B-cell-depleted T cells, or PBMCs.

Per the original data handling: Scientists estimated how many nucleated cells there were by amplifying reference gene primers. Sequencing used immunoSEQ multiplex PCR; TCRdb keeps in-frame clones, though not all of them. V, J and clone size reflect that table, while D and trimming were determined from the DNA. Counted here are 350,000 or so clones, around nine tenths occurring once; the ten biggest clones make up 0.95% to 1.1%. Up to 2 weeks before entering the study, exposed participants had met a COVID-19 case. This clone was seen a single time. The CDR3 spans 15 residues. The germline V gene has CDR1 MRHNA and CDR2 SNTAGT. The germline V and J ends were trimmed by 2 bases and 4 bases, with 14 bases remaining between them.

The receptor's source is a woman aged 30 to 39 who had been exposed to COVID-19. The chain uses TRBV6-4 and TRBJ1-2, with D perhaps TRBD1 (5 bases). Specimen: PBMCs or T cells enriched from blood (not recorded which). The CDR3 DNA follows: TGTGCCAGCAGTGACCAACCCTTTCAGGGCTATGGCTACACCTTC. It translates to CASSDQPFQGYGYTF.